Presented here are 4 T cell receptor beta chains from one specimen sequenced in a study of cytomegalovirus exposure and HLA in healthy donors. Both 60 Vbeta primers and 13 Jbeta primers went into the PCR. The data were produced by immunoSEQ multiplex PCR, yet TCRdb's version contains in-frame clones alone and is incomplete. The profile shows roughly 150,000 clones, 60% to 80% of them singletons. Sequencing was done on a sample of PBMCs. The receptors derive from a woman under 40 in good health and CMV-seronegative.

The V gene is TRBV9, the J gene TRBJ2-7; D is perhaps TRBD2 (6 bases). This CDR3 has 15 amino acids. In germline, CDR1 is SGDLS, CDR2 YYNGEE. V shed 0 bases and J shed 2 bases, with 12 bases lying between them. The DNA of the CDR3 is TGTGCCAGCAGCGTAGACGGCGGGATCCCCTACGAGCAGTACTTC. Its protein product is CASSVDGGIPYEQYF.

The chain is built from TRBV14 and TRBJ2-3; D remains ambiguous. CDR1 SGHDN and CDR2 FVKESK come from the germline V gene. Trimming took 1 base from V and 8 from J, leaving 4 bases between them. The CDR3 is 11 residues long. CDR3 protein: CASSQGSTQYF. The DNA for the CDR3 is TGTGCCAGCAGCCAAGGGAGTACGCAGTATTTT.

The chain recombines TRBV5-6 with TRBJ2-3; no clear D gene. Germline V CDR1 and CDR2: SGHDT, YYEEEE. V gave up 1 base and J gave up 7 bases, with 7 bases separating them. The CDR3 is made up of 12 amino acids. The CDR3 region is CASSLWANTQYF. The DNA for the CDR3 is TGTGCCAGCAGCTTGTGGGCTAATACGCAGTATTTT.

Concerning this clone itself: An end of the junction does not agree with germline; a read error may underlie this. CDR3 loop: CASSEALGSGADVLTF. The CDR3 bases are TGTGCCAGCAGTGAAGCGCTGGGGTCTGGGGCCGACGTCCTGACTTTC. The chain employs TRBV6-1 and TRBJ2-6, with D possibly matching TRBD1 (5 bases). This CDR3 has 16 residues. Germline V gene lookup returns CDR1 MNHNS and CDR2 SASEGT.